Listed below are T cell receptor beta chains from one sample, sequenced in a study of cytomegalovirus exposure and HLA in healthy donors. Assay: immunoSEQ multiplex PCR; the TCRdb copy retains only in-frame clones and omits some. This sample has 160,000 or so clones, with about 80% found just once. The sequenced sample was PBMCs. These receptors were obtained from a middle-aged man in good health and CMV-seronegative. CDR3s include the opening cysteine and the closing phenylalanine or tryptophan. D genes are given only for firm matches. Size values are once, few and many counts, or a class for expanded clones, and some rows have none.

abundance	v_gene	d_gene	j_gene	CDR3aa	CDR3nt
.	TRBV6-5	.	TRBJ1-1	CASSLEQGPEAFF	TGTGCCAGCAGTCTCGAGCAGGGCCCCGAAGCTTTCTTT
.	TRBV2	TRBD1	TRBJ1-1	CASSPGQGVTYVSEAFF	TGTGCCAGCAGTCCCGGACAGGGGGTAACCTACGTCTCTGAAGCTTTCTTT
.	TRBV7-2	.	TRBJ1-1	CASSQNRGNTEAFF	TGTGCCAGCAGCCAAAACCGGGGTAACACTGAAGCTTTCTTT
.	TRBV5-5	.	TRBJ1-4	CASSLVAGANNEKLFF	TGTGCCAGCAGCTTGGTGGCGGGGGCCAATAATGAAAAACTGTTTTTT
few	TRBV5-6	TRBD1	TRBJ2-3	CASSWDRATDTQYF	TGTGCCAGCAGTTGGGACAGGGCCACAGATACGCAGTATTTT
few	TRBV5-4	.	TRBJ1-2	CASSTGGDPSFSGYTF	TGTGCCAGCAGCACGGGAGGAGACCCTTCCTTCTCGGGCTACACCTTC
few	TRBV9	TRBD1	TRBJ2-2	CASSVQTGLTGELFF	TGTGCCAGCAGCGTCCAGACAGGGCTTACCGGGGAGCTGTTTTTT
.	TRBV6-1	TRBD1	TRBJ2-6	CASSEKGAGANGLTF	TGTGCCAGCAGTGAAAAGGGGGCTGGGGCCAACGGCCTGACTTTC
.	TRBV11-1	TRBD1	TRBJ1-1	CASSLGQGTEAFF	TGTGCCAGCAGCTTAGGACAGGGTACTGAAGCTTTCTTT
.	TRBV27	.	TRBJ2-1	CASSLASSLYNEQFF	TGTGCCAGCAGTTTAGCTTCGAGCCTTTACAATGAGCAGTTCTTC
large	TRBV6-1	TRBD1	TRBJ2-3	CASSGDRVTDTQYF	TGTGCCAGCAGTGGAGACAGGGTAACAGATACGCAGTATTTT
.	TRBV19	TRBD1	TRBJ1-6	CASTGTGYSPLHF	TGTGCCAGCACCGGGACAGGCTATTCACCCCTCCACTTT
.	TRBV5-8	TRBD2	TRBJ2-7	CASSPGGGTYEQYF	TGTGCCAGCAGCCCTGGGGGAGGGACCTACGAGCAGTACTTC
.	TRBV7-6	TRBD1	TRBJ2-5	CASTFQQGRGTQYF	TGTGCCAGCACCTTTCAACAGGGGAGAGGGACCCAGTACTTC
.	TRBV6-1	.	TRBJ2-2	CASSLRQVGTGELFF	TGTGCCAGCAGTCTCCGGCAGGTTGGCACCGGGGAGCTGTTTTTT
once	TRBV27	TRBD2	TRBJ2-7	CASQQSWVTSGSYEQYF	TGTGCCAGCCAACAGTCCTGGGTTACTAGCGGTTCCTACGAGCAGTACTTC
.	TRBV27	.	TRBJ2-3	CASSIRTSTDTQYF	TGTGCCAGCAGTATCCGGACTAGCACAGATACGCAGTATTTT
.	TRBV7-6	.	TRBJ2-4	CASSLSERNIQYF	TGTGCCAGCAGCTTATCTGAGCGGAACATTCAGTACTTC
few	TRBV28	.	TRBJ1-2	CAIRGFEGTNYGYTF	TGTGCCATCAGGGGTTTTGAGGGCACCAACTATGGCTACACCTTC
.	TRBV15	.	TRBJ1-1	CATSTQKGGIFMNTEAFF	TGTGCCACCAGTACACAGAAGGGAGGAATCTTTATGAACACTGAAGCTTTCTTT
.	TRBV2	TRBD2	TRBJ2-7	CASSRTSDEQYF	TGTGCCAGCAGTCGCACTAGCGACGAGCAGTACTTC
.	TRBV7-2	TRBD2	TRBJ2-1	CASSLALAGANEQFF	TGTGCCAGCAGCTTAGCACTAGCGGGAGCAAATGAGCAGTTCTTC